This T cell receptor (beta chain) derives from a study of blood T cell repertoires in COVID-19. Whole-study context: Material from acute and convalescent COVID-19 was sourced from the United States, Italy and Spain. T cells, B-cell-depleted T cells, or PBMCs supplied cDNA or gDNA.

In the original analysis: Amplification from reference gene primers served as the basis for estimated nucleated cell counts. Profiling relied on immunoSEQ multiplex PCR, and the TCRdb table lists in-frame clones only, not all of them. D and trimming were read from the DNA, whereas the V and J calls and clone size are those reported in that table. The table shows roughly 100,000 clones, with approximately 88% occurring only once. This CDR3 has 18 residues. V dropped 6 bases and J dropped 1 base, with 25 bases sitting between them. CDR1 is SGHRS, CDR2 YFSETQ, per germline. This TCR derives from a man in his sixties with acute or convalescent COVID-19. Sequencing was done on a sample of peripheral blood. The rearrangement uses TRBV5-1 and TRBJ1-2; no clear D. CDR3 sequence: CASTEIPSRPLGNYGYTF. The CDR3 region has the DNA TGCGCCAGCACCGAAATCCCCTCCAGGCCATTGGGTAACTATGGCTACACCTTC.